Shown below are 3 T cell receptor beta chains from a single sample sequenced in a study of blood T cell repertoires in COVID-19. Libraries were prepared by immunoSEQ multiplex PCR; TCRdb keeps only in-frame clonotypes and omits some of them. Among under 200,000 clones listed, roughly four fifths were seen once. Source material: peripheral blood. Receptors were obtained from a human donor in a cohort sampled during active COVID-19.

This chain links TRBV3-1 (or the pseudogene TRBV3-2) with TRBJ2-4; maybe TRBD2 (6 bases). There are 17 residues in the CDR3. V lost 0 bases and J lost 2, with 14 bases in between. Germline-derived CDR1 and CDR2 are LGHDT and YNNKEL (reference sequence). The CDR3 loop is CASSQDGLALTKNIQYF. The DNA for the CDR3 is TGTGCCAGCAGCCAAGATGGGCTAGCGTTAACCAAAAACATTCAGTACTTC.

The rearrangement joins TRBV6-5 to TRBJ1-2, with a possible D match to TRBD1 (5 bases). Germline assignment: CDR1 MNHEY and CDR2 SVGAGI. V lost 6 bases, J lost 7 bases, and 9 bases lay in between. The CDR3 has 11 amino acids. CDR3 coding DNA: TGTGCCAGCAGCCAGGGACTTGGCTACACCTTC. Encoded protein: CASSQGLGYTF.

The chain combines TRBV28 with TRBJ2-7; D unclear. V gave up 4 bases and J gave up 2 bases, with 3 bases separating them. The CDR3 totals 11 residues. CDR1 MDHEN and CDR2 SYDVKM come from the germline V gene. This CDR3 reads CASSYTYEQYF. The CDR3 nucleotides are TGTGCCAGCAGTTATACCTACGAGCAGTACTTC. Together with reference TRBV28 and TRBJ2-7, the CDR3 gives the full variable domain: DVKVTQSSRYLVKRTGEKVFLECVQDMDHENMFWYRQDPGLGLRLIYFSYDVKMKEKGDIPEGYSVSREKKERFSLILESASTNQTSMYLCASSYTYEQYFGPGTRLTVT.